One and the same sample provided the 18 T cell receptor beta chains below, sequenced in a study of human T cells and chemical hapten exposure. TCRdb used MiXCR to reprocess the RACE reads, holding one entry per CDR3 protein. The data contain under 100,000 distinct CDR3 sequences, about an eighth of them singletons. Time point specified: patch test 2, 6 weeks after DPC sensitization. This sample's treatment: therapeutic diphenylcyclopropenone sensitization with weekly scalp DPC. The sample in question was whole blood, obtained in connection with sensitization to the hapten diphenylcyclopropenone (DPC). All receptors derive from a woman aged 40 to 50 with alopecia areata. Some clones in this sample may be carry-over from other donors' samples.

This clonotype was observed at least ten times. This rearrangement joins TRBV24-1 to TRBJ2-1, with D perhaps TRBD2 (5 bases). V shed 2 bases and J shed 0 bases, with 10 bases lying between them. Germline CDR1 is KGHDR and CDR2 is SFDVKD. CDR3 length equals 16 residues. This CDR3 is CATSDSGWSSYNEQFF. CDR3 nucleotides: TGTGCCACCAGTGATTCGGGATGGAGCTCCTACAATGAGCAGTTCTTC.

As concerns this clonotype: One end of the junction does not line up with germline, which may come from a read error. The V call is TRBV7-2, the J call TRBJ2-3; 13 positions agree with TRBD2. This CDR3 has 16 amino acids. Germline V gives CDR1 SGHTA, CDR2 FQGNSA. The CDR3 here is CASSFRTSGGTVTQYF. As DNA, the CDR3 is TGTGCCAGCAGCTTCCGGACTAGCGGGGGAACAGTTACGCAGTATTTT.

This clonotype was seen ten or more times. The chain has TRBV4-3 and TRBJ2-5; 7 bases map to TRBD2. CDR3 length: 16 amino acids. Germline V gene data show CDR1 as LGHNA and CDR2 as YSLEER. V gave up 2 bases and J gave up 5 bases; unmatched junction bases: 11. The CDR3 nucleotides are TGCGCCAGCAGCCAAAACCGGGCTAGCGGAGCTGAGACCCAGTACTTC. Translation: CASSQNRASGAETQYF.

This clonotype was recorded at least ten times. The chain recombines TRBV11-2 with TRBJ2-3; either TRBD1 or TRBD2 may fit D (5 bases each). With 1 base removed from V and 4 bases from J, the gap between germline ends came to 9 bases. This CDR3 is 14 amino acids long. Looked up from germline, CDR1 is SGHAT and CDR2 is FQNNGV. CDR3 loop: CASSLGGTADTQYF. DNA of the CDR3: TGTGCCAGCAGCTTAGGTGGGACGGCAGATACGCAGTATTTT.

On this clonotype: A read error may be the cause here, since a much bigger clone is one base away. CDR3 in amino acids: CASSPRGQTSGMDRAKNIQYF. The CDR3 bases are TGTGCCAGCAGCCCAAGGGGGCAGACTAGCGGGATGGACAGAGCCAAAAACATTCAGTACTTC. The chain is built from TRBV7-2 and TRBJ2-4; 11 bases fit TRBD2. The CDR3 loop spans 21 amino acids. CDR1 SGHTA and CDR2 FQGNSA come from the germline V gene. V lost 5 bases to trimming and J lost 0 bases; unmatched junction nucleotides: 18.

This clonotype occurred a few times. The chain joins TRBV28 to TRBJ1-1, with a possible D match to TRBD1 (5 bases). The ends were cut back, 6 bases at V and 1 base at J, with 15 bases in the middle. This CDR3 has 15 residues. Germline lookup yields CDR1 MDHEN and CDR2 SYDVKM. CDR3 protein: CASSPWAGTNTEAFF. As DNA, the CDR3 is TGTGCCAGCAGCCCCTGGGCAGGGACGAACACTGAAGCTTTCTTT.

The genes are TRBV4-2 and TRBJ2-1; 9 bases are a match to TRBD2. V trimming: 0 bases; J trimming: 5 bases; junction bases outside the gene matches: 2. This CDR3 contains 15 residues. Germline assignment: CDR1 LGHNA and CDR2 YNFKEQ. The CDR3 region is CASSQETSGHNEQFF. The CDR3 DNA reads TGTGCCAGCAGCCAAGAGACTAGCGGCCACAATGAGCAGTTCTTC.

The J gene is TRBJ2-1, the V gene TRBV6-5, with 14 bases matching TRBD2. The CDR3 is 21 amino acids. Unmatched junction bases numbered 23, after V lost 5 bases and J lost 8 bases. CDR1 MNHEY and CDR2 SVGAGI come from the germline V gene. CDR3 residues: CASSPSQRPGLAGAVWYEQFF. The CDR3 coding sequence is TGTGCCAGCAGTCCCAGCCAACGACCGGGACTAGCGGGAGCGGTTTGGTATGAGCAGTTCTTC.

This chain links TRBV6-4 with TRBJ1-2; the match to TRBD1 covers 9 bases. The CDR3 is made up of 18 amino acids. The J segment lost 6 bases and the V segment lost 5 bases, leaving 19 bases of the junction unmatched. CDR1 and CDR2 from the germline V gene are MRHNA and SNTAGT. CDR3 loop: CASSLNPETSGTGNGYTF. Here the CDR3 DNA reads TGTGCCAGCAGTCTCAATCCTGAAACTTCCGGGACAGGGAATGGCTACACCTTC.

Here the CDR3 reads CASSYRQGVRYNEQFF. The CDR3 nucleotides are TGTGCCAGCAGCTATAGACAGGGGGTAAGGTACAATGAGCAGTTCTTC. V and J are TRBV7-2 and TRBJ2-1; 9 bases map to TRBD1. CDR1 is SGHTA and CDR2 is FQGNSA in the germline V gene. This CDR3 has 16 residues. Trimming took 4 bases from V and 4 from J; bases not matched to a gene: 8.

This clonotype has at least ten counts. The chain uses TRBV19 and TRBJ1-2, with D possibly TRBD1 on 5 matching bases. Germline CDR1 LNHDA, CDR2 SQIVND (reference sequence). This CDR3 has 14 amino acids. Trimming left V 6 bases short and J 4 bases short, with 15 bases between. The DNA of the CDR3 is TGTGCCAGTAGCACTCAGGGCAGAAGCTATGGCTACACCTTC. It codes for CASSTQGRSYGYTF.

CDR3 coding DNA: TGTGCCAGCAGAAAGACAAATACCTACGAGCAGTACTTC. Its protein is CASRKTNTYEQYF. The chain uses TRBV12-3 or TRBV12-4 and TRBJ2-7; D is unresolved. This CDR3 is built from 13 residues. V was shortened by 6 bases and J by 2 bases, with 11 bases between the two germline ends.

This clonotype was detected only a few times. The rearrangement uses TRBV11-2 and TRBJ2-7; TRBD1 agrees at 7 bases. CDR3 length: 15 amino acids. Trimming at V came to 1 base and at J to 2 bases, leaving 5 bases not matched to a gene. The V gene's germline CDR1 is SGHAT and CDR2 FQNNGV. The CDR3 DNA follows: TGTGCCAGCAGCTTAGCCCGTGGGACAGCCTACGAGCAGTACTTC. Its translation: CASSLARGTAYEQYF.

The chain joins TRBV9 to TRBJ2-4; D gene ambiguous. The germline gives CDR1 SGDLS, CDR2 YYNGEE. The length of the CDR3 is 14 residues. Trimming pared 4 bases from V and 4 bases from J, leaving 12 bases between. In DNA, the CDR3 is TGTGCCAGCAGCCCGGCCCCAGTTAAAAACATTCAGTACTTC. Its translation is CASSPAPVKNIQYF.

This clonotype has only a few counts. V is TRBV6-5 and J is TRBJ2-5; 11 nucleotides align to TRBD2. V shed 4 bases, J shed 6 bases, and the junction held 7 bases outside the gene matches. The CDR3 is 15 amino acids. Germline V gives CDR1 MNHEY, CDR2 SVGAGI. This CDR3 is CASSSSGGRSQTQYF. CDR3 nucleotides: TGTGCCAGCAGTTCTAGCGGGGGGAGGAGTCAGACCCAGTACTTC.

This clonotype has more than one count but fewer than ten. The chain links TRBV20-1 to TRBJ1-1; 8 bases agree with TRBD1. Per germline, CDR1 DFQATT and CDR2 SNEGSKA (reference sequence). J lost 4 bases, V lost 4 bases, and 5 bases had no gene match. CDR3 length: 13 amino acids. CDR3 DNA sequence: TGCAGTGCTACGAATACAGGGGGCACTGAAGCTTTCTTT. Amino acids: CSATNTGGTEAFF.

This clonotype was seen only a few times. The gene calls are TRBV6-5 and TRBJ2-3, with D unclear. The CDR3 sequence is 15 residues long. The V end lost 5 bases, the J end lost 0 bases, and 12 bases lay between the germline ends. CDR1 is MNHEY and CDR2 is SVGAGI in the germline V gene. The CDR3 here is CASSPYPGSTDTQYF. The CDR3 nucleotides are TGTGCCAGCAGTCCATACCCGGGCAGCACAGATACGCAGTATTTT.

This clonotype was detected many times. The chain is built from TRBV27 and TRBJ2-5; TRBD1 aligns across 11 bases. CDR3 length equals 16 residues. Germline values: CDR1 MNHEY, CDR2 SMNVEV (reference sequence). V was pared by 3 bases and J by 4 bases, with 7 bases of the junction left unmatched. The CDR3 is CASSFRGQGAGETQYF. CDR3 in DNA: TGTGCCAGCAGTTTCCGCGGACAGGGGGCGGGAGAGACCCAGTACTTC.